The 5 T cell receptor beta chains listed next were all sequenced from one sample in a study of T cell responses to AZD1222 COVID-19 vaccine. Here immunoSEQ multiplex PCR was the method, and the copy in TCRdb shows in-frame clones only, minus some. This table holds approximately 110,000 clones, about 85% found once. Source: peripheral blood, taken on day 0 of AZD1222 vaccination. The receptors come from an adult in good health.

CDR3: CASSQDGYEKLFF. The DNA for the CDR3 is TGCGCCAGCAGCCAAGACGGTTATGAAAAACTGTTTTTT. The chain recombines TRBV4-3 with TRBJ1-4; D is ambiguous. The CDR3 has 13 residues. CDR1 LGHNA and CDR2 YSLEER come from the germline V gene. Trimming cost V 0 bases and J 6 bases, with 5 bases left between them.

The V gene is TRBV6-5, the J gene TRBJ1-1; tentatively, D is TRBD1 (5 bases). CDR1 is MNHEY, CDR2 SVGAGI, per germline. This CDR3 is built from 14 residues. Trimming removed 7 bases from V and 4 bases from J, with 16 bases in between. The CDR3 bases are TGTGCCAGCAACCCCGGAGGGGTTGGCACTGAAGCTTTCTTT. Protein: CASNPGGVGTEAFF.

In its sample, this clone was seen once. The J gene is TRBJ1-2, the V gene TRBV28, with 10 positions matching TRBD1. The V gene end was trimmed by 6 bases and the J gene end by 7 bases; junction bases not matched to a gene: 11. From germline, CDR1 is MDHEN and CDR2 SYDVKM. The CDR3 runs 15 residues. Here the CDR3 reads CASSRSDRGEGGYTF. The CDR3 nucleotides are TGTGCCAGCAGCCGATCGGACAGGGGGGAAGGTGGCTACACCTTC.

In regard to this clone: The same CDR3 can be traced to other DNA sequences in this sample. The V call is TRBV18, the J call TRBJ1-2, with D tentatively TRBD1 (5 bases). The germline CDR1 and CDR2 sequences are KGHSH and LQKENI. The CDR3 extends over 15 amino acids. V lost 3 bases, J lost 2 bases, and 13 bases lay in between. The CDR3 DNA follows: TGTGCCAGCTCACCCTTGAGAGGGGCGAACTATGGCTACACCTTC. Its translation is CASSPLRGANYGYTF.

The V gene is TRBV2, the J gene TRBJ1-1; D uncertain. Looked up from germline, CDR1 is SNHLY and CDR2 is FYNNEI. With 3 bases removed from V and 2 bases from J, the gap between germline ends came to 13 bases. The CDR3 is 15 amino acids. CDR3 residues: CASSDDLNSNTEAFF. The CDR3 DNA reads TGTGCCAGCAGTGATGATTTGAACAGTAACACTGAAGCTTTCTTT.